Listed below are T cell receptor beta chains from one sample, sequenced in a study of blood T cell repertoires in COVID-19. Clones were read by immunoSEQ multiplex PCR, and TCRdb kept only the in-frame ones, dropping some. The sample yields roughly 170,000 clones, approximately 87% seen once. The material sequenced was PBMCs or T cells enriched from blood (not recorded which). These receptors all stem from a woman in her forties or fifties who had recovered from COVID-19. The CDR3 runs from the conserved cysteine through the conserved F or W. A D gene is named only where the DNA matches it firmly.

CDR3aa: CASSLAGLAVHNEQFF; d_gene: TRBD2; j_gene: TRBJ2-1; v_gene: TRBV5-4
CDR3aa: CASSLIRKMNTEAFF; d_gene: .; j_gene: TRBJ1-1; v_gene: TRBV7-2
CDR3aa: CASSLDGTTGNEQFF; d_gene: TRBD2; j_gene: TRBJ2-1; v_gene: TRBV7-2
CDR3aa: CASSLGTAEGYTF; d_gene: TRBD1; j_gene: TRBJ1-2; v_gene: TRBV9
CDR3aa: CASSLRPGVNYGYTF; d_gene: .; j_gene: TRBJ1-2; v_gene: TRBV27
CDR3aa: CASSLGMRQGADGYTF; d_gene: TRBD1; j_gene: TRBJ1-2; v_gene: TRBV5-4
CDR3aa: CASRNRGDGYTF; d_gene: TRBD1; j_gene: TRBJ1-2; v_gene: TRBV19
CDR3aa: CASSQESIVESIGYTF; d_gene: .; j_gene: TRBJ1-2; v_gene: TRBV4-2
CDR3aa: CASSPEQGTGELFF; d_gene: .; j_gene: TRBJ2-2; v_gene: TRBV18
CDR3aa: CAWSAGFNQPQHF; d_gene: .; j_gene: TRBJ1-5; v_gene: TRBV30
CDR3aa: CASSPQTGGPVYF; d_gene: TRBD1; j_gene: TRBJ2-3; v_gene: TRBV5-1
CDR3aa: CASREGEKLFF; d_gene: .; j_gene: TRBJ1-4; v_gene: TRBV24-1
CDR3aa: CSAPVAVGNEQFF; d_gene: .; j_gene: TRBJ2-1; v_gene: TRBV29-1
CDR3aa: CASSASRSHEQFF; d_gene: .; j_gene: TRBJ2-1; v_gene: TRBV19
CDR3aa: CAWQDRGPVMRSPLHF; d_gene: TRBD1; j_gene: TRBJ1-6; v_gene: TRBV30
CDR3aa: CASSVGGVQETQYF; d_gene: .; j_gene: TRBJ2-5; v_gene: TRBV6-6
CDR3aa: CAWSVRGQGMKAVSAPQHF; d_gene: TRBD1; j_gene: TRBJ1-5; v_gene: TRBV30
CDR3aa: CASSRGVETFF; d_gene: .; j_gene: TRBJ1-1; v_gene: TRBV7-9
CDR3aa: CASSLQGVGTEAFF; d_gene: .; j_gene: TRBJ1-1; v_gene: TRBV3-1/TRBV3-2
CDR3aa: CASSRPKGASYYSGANVLTF; d_gene: .; j_gene: TRBJ2-6; v_gene: TRBV3-1/TRBV3-2
CDR3aa: CSASPAGANVLTF; d_gene: .; j_gene: TRBJ2-6; v_gene: TRBV20-1
CDR3aa: CASSLGGQRVVHTEAFF; d_gene: .; j_gene: TRBJ1-1; v_gene: TRBV5-1
CDR3aa: CASSPGTGGSQHF; d_gene: TRBD1; j_gene: TRBJ1-5; v_gene: TRBV18
CDR3aa: CASSPGTGRMNTEAFF; d_gene: TRBD1; j_gene: TRBJ1-1; v_gene: TRBV18
CDR3aa: CASWSLGVGYTF; d_gene: .; j_gene: TRBJ1-2; v_gene: TRBV5-6
CDR3aa: CASSQTGGVRQPQHF; d_gene: .; j_gene: TRBJ1-5; v_gene: TRBV9
CDR3aa: CASSLSYTEAFF; d_gene: .; j_gene: TRBJ1-1; v_gene: TRBV5-5
CDR3aa: CSASPRGQQAKNIQYF; d_gene: TRBD1; j_gene: TRBJ2-4; v_gene: TRBV20-1
CDR3aa: CASRRFGAYGYTF; d_gene: .; j_gene: TRBJ1-2; v_gene: TRBV6-5
CDR3aa: CASSGTGYYNEQFF; d_gene: TRBD1; j_gene: TRBJ2-1; v_gene: TRBV18
CDR3aa: CASSQTLQGALTF; d_gene: TRBD1; j_gene: TRBJ1-2; v_gene: TRBV14
CDR3aa: CASSFYGTEAFF; d_gene: .; j_gene: TRBJ1-1; v_gene: TRBV12-3/TRBV12-4
CDR3aa: CASSPGAANYGYTF; d_gene: .; j_gene: TRBJ1-2; v_gene: TRBV18
CDR3aa: CASTARENTEAFF; d_gene: .; j_gene: TRBJ1-1; v_gene: TRBV2
CDR3aa: CASSPPSNTDTQYF; d_gene: .; j_gene: TRBJ2-3; v_gene: TRBV18
CDR3aa: CASSLVALLDHQTGELFF; d_gene: .; j_gene: TRBJ2-2; v_gene: TRBV11-2
CDR3aa: CASTTPRTEVGYGYTF; d_gene: .; j_gene: TRBJ1-2; v_gene: TRBV19
CDR3aa: CASSLRGLQPQHF; d_gene: .; j_gene: TRBJ1-5; v_gene: TRBV12-3/TRBV12-4
CDR3aa: CASSLAVNQPQHF; d_gene: .; j_gene: TRBJ1-5; v_gene: TRBV5-8
CDR3aa: CASSTGGLNEKLFF; d_gene: .; j_gene: TRBJ1-4; v_gene: TRBV21-1
CDR3aa: CASSLGSGGGTGELFF; d_gene: TRBD2; j_gene: TRBJ2-2; v_gene: TRBV4-1
CDR3aa: CSASSGRITSTDTQYF; d_gene: TRBD2; j_gene: TRBJ2-3; v_gene: TRBV20-1
CDR3aa: CASSPRDTNQPQHF; d_gene: .; j_gene: TRBJ1-5; v_gene: TRBV2
CDR3aa: CASSTSGGLNGYTF; d_gene: TRBD1; j_gene: TRBJ1-2; v_gene: TRBV5-4
CDR3aa: CASGFTKTGGEGVFYSPLHF; d_gene: TRBD1; j_gene: TRBJ1-6; v_gene: TRBV12-5
CDR3aa: CASSLLGGAGTEAFF; d_gene: .; j_gene: TRBJ1-1; v_gene: TRBV5-4
CDR3aa: CASSSGGKNTEAFF; d_gene: TRBD1; j_gene: TRBJ1-1; v_gene: TRBV11-2
CDR3aa: CASSQTLSGNMNTEAFF; d_gene: .; j_gene: TRBJ1-1; v_gene: TRBV19
CDR3aa: CASSYVVTGGLIF; d_gene: TRBD2; j_gene: TRBJ2-1; v_gene: TRBV6-2/TRBV6-3
CDR3aa: CASSGNYGYTF; d_gene: .; j_gene: TRBJ1-2; v_gene: TRBV6-5
CDR3aa: CASLTGGDTEAFF; d_gene: .; j_gene: TRBJ1-1; v_gene: TRBV19
CDR3aa: CASSTSTPSYNEQFF; d_gene: .; j_gene: TRBJ2-1; v_gene: TRBV5-1
CDR3aa: CASNEGNQPQHF; d_gene: .; j_gene: TRBJ1-5; v_gene: TRBV19